Listed below are T cell receptor beta chains from one sample, sequenced in a study of CD8+ T cells in alopecia areata. The protocol was immunoSEQ multiplex PCR, while the TCRdb copy is restricted to in-frame clones and leaves out a portion. The data show over 150,000 clones, less than 70% seen once. The source material was CD8+ T cells sorted from blood, sampled at week 24, from a patient treated with tofacitinib. The origin of the receptors is a human donor with alopecia areata. The CDR3 runs from the conserved cysteine through the conserved F or W. Fields, in order: CDR3 length, V gene, J gene, D gene, clone size, CDR3 DNA, CDR3 protein. The D gene is left open where the match is weak. Expanded clones are given a class, and other clones once, few, many or no size at all.

>20|TRBV29-1|TRBJ2-2|-|-
TGCAGCGTTGGACTCAATTGGATTGGGGGCCCGTACTCGAACACCGGGGAGCTGTTTTTT
CSVGLNWIGGPYSNTGELFF
>15|TRBV19|TRBJ1-1|-|-
TGTGCCAGTAGTATAGACGAGGCTCAGAACACTGAAGCTTTCTTT
CASSIDEAQNTEAFF
>13|TRBV30|TRBJ1-1|-|once
TGTGCCTGGATGGACGGGTGGAACACTGAAGCTTTCTTT
CAWMDGWNTEAFF
>15|TRBV6-5|TRBJ1-1|TRBD1|few
TGTGCCAGCAGCCTACAGGGGGCCATGAACACTGAAGCTTTCTTT
CASSLQGAMNTEAFF
>13|TRBV4-3|TRBJ2-7|-|-
TGCGCCAGCAGCCAGTATAGGGCCTACGAGCAGTACTTC
CASSQYRAYEQYF
>17|TRBV14|TRBJ2-1|TRBD2|-
TGTGCCAGCAGCCAAGATCTTGGCGGGGGAACCTACAATGAGCAGTTCTTC
CASSQDLGGGTYNEQFF
>12|TRBV29-1|TRBJ1-5|TRBD1|-
TGCAGCGCCGGACAGGGGGATCAGCCCCAGCATTTT
CSAGQGDQPQHF
>11|TRBV30|TRBJ2-1|-|-
TGTGCCTGGGCGAACAGGTATGAGCAGTTCTTC
CAWANRYEQFF
>14|TRBV25-1|TRBJ2-2|-|-
TGTGCCAGCAGTGAGTCGTTCAGTACCGGGGAGCTGTTTTTT
CASSESFSTGELFF
>13|TRBV10-2|TRBJ1-5|-|-
TGCGCCAGCAGGGACGATATCGATCAGCCCCAGCATTTT
CASRDDIDQPQHF
>13|TRBV5-5|TRBJ1-5|TRBD1|-
TGTGCCAGTGGGACAGACACCAATCAGCCCCAGCATTTT
CASGTDTNQPQHF
>14|TRBV30|TRBJ2-1|TRBD2|-
TGTGCCTGGAGTAGACTAGCGGAGAACAATGAGCAGTTCTTC
CAWSRLAENNEQFF
>14|TRBV30|TRBJ1-2|-|-
TGTGCCTTATCTCCCGGGAAAGCCAACTATGGCTACACCTTC
CALSPGKANYGYTF
>13|TRBV27|TRBJ2-2|-|-
TGTGCCAGCAGTGCATCAGGGGCCGGGGAGCTGTTTTTT
CASSASGAGELFF
>15|TRBV10-3|TRBJ2-7|TRBD2|few
TGTGCCATCAGCGACGAATACGGGAGGTCCTACGAGCAGTACTTC
CAISDEYGRSYEQYF
>12|TRBV19|TRBJ2-7|-|-
TGTGCCAGTAGTGGGGAATTCTACGAGCAGTACTTC
CASSGEFYEQYF
>18|TRBV27|TRBJ2-6|-|-
TGTGCCAGCAGTTTATCAGGCAGGGGCCCCTCTGGGGCCAACGTCCTGACTTTC
CASSLSGRGPSGANVLTF
>14|TRBV29-1|TRBJ2-5|TRBD2|-
TGCAGCGTTGAACTAGCGGGGGGCCAAGAGACCCAGTACTTC
CSVELAGGQETQYF
>12|TRBV19|TRBJ1-5|-|-
TGTGCCAGTACCGCGGGGGGTGAAGGCCAGCATTTT
CASTAGGEGQHF
>16|TRBV4-3|TRBJ1-1|-|few
TGCGCCAGCAGCCAAGAGCCCAGGGGTAGTGGCACTGAAGCTTTCTTT
CASSQEPRGSGTEAFF
>15|TRBV11-2|TRBJ2-5|TRBD2|-
TGTGCCAGCAGCTCCTCCGGGACTAGCGCGGAGACCCAGTACTTC
CASSSSGTSAETQYF
>13|TRBV29-1|TRBJ2-1|-|-
TGCAGCGCCATTCAGGGGAGATACAATGAGCAGTTCTTC
CSAIQGRYNEQFF
>13|TRBV4-3|TRBJ2-4|-|-
TGCGCCAGCAGCCCGGACACTGAAAACATTCAGTACTTC
CASSPDTENIQYF
>13|TRBV7-2|TRBJ1-1|-|-
TGTGCCAGCAGCTTAGGGACAGAAGTTGGTGCTTTCTTT
CASSLGTEVGAFF
>15|TRBV9|TRBJ2-2|-|-
TGTGCCAGCAGCGTTCGGGGGGCGGACACCGGGGAGCTGTTTTTT
CASSVRGADTGELFF
>15|TRBV4-3|TRBJ2-1|-|-
TGCGCCAGCAGCCGAGGTAAATCCGCCTACAATGAGCAGTTCTTC
CASSRGKSAYNEQFF
>15|TRBV7-9|TRBJ2-7|-|few
TGTGCCAGCAGCTTATTGGGGAGGACCGAGGGCGAGCAGTACTTC
CASSLLGRTEGEQYF
>14|TRBV4-3|TRBJ2-7|-|-
TGCGCCAGCAGCCAAGATTGGGGAGATTACGAGCAGTACTTC
CASSQDWGDYEQYF
>13|TRBV7-2|TRBJ2-5|-|few
TGTGCCAGCAGCTTAGGCACCCAAGAGACCCAGTACTTC
CASSLGTQETQYF
>16|TRBV12-5|TRBJ2-2|-|-
TGTGCTAGTGGTTTGGTACCGGGGTTTAACACCGGGGAGCTGTTTTTT
CASGLVPGFNTGELFF
>14|TRBV27|TRBJ2-6|-|once
TGTGCCAGCAGGCCCCTTTACGGGGCCAACGTCCTGACTTTC
CASRPLYGANVLTF
>15|TRBV19|TRBJ2-1|-|few
TGTGCCAGCAGTTGGACACCAGGGTGGGGCAATGAGCAGTTCTTC
CASSWTPGWGNEQFF